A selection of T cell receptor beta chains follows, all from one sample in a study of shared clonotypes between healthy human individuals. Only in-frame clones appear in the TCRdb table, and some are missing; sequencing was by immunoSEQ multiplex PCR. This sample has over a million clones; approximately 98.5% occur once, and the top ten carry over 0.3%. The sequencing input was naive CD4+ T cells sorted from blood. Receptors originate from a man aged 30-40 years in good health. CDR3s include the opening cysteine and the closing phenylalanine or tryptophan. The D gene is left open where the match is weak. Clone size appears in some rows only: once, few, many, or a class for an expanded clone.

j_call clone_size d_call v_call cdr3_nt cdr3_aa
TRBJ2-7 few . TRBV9 TGTGCCAGCAGCGTAGAAGCGGTCCCCTACGAGCAGTACTTC CASSVEAVPYEQYF
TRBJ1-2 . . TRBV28 TGTGCCAGCAAGGGGGAGGGCGGCTACACCTTC CASKGEGGYTF
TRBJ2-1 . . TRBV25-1 TGTGCCAGCAGTGATTTAGCGAATGAGCAGTTCTTC CASSDLANEQFF
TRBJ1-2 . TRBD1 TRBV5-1 TGCGCCAGCAGCACCGGGACAGTGGGGAACTATGGCTACACCTTC CASSTGTVGNYGYTF
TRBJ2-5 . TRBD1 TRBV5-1 TGCGCCAGCAGGAACGGACAGGCCCAGTACTTC CASRNGQAQYF
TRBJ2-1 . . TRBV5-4 TGTGCCAGCAGACCCCCGGGGGCCCATGAGCAGTTCTTC CASRPPGAHEQFF
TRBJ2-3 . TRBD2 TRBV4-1 TGCGCCAGCAGCCAAGGGGGGGGGAGAAACCCAGATACGCAGTATTTT CASSQGGGRNPDTQYF
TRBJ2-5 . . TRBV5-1 TGCGCCAGCAGCTTGCGCGGGACAGCCCAAGAGACCCAGTACTTC CASSLRGTAQETQYF
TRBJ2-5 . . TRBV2 TGTGCCAGCAGTGAATACAGGGTTGAGACCCAGTACTTC CASSEYRVETQYF
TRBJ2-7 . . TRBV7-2 TGTGCCAGCAGCTTACAACAGTTAGACTACGAGCAGTACTTC CASSLQQLDYEQYF
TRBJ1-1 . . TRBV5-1 TGCGCCAGCAGCTCCAGGGGAAGGAACACTGAAGCTTTCTTT CASSSRGRNTEAFF
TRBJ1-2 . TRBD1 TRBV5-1 TGCGCCAGCAGCCTACGCACAGGGGCGCTATTCTATGGCTACACCTTC CASSLRTGALFYGYTF
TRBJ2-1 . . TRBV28 TGTGCCAGCAAGACTAGTTTCAATGAGCAGTTCTTC CASKTSFNEQFF